These 21 T cell receptor beta chains were all obtained from the same sample, sequenced in a study of blood T cell repertoires in COVID-19. The table came from immunoSEQ multiplex PCR; TCRdb's copy has only in-frame clones and leaves some out. The table lists 100,000 or so clones, more than 80% of them singletons, with around 10% in the top ten. The specimen sequenced was peripheral blood. These receptors were obtained from a woman in her seventies with acute or convalescent COVID-19.

This chain uses TRBV5-1 with TRBJ1-4, with TRBD1 as a possible D gene (6 bases). V was shortened by 3 bases and J by 0 bases, with 15 bases between the two germline ends. The CDR3 contains 17 residues. The V gene's germline CDR1 is SGHRS and CDR2 YFSETQ. CDR3 sequence (DNA): TGCGCCAGCAGCTCCGGACAGTCAGGGGCAACTAATGAAAAACTGTTTTTT. It yields the protein CASSSGQSGATNEKLFF.

The gene calls are TRBV27 and TRBJ1-1; D may be TRBD1 (6 bases). Trimming removed 6 bases from V and 4 bases from J, with 15 bases in between. Germline CDR1 reads MNHEY; CDR2 reads SMNVEV (reference sequence). The CDR3 is 14 residues long. CDR3 in DNA: TGTGCCAGCAGCCTACAGGGTTTGGTCACTGAAGCTTTCTTT. Amino acid sequence: CASSLQGLVTEAFF.

This clone was seen only a few times. The chain carries TRBV10-1 and TRBJ2-7; a weak D match, TRBD2 (5 bases). V lost 0 bases and J 7 bases, leaving 13 bases between the germline ends. The CDR3 covers 14 residues. Germline V gene sequence: CDR1 WNHNN, CDR2 SYGVQD (reference sequence). Here the CDR3 DNA reads TGCGCCAGCAGTGAGTCAGGCAGGCCGGGAGAGCAGTACTTC. This gives the protein CASSESGRPGEQYF.

The rearrangement uses TRBV28 and TRBJ2-5; 14 positions agree with TRBD2. The J segment lost 5 bases and the V segment lost 3 bases, leaving 11 bases of the junction unmatched. Germline CDR1 and CDR2: MDHEN and SYDVKM. This CDR3 has 18 residues. In DNA, the CDR3 is TGTGCCAGCAGTTTGTGGCGTGTGGGACTAGCGGGAGTGGAGACCCAGTACTTC. This encodes CASSLWRVGLAGVETQYF.

The chain joins TRBV5-4 to TRBJ2-2; 11 bases map to TRBD1. Germline V gives CDR1 SGHNT, CDR2 YYREEE (reference sequence). This CDR3 has 16 amino acids. The V segment lost 4 bases and the J segment 5 bases; nucleotides outside the gene matches: 7. The CDR3 DNA reads TGTGCCAGCAGCCCGCGCGGGACAGGGGGAACCGGGGAGCTGTTTTTT. This encodes CASSPRGTGGTGELFF.

The chain recombines TRBV6-2 or TRBV6-3 with TRBJ2-6, with D perhaps matching TRBD1 (5 bases). Germline V lookup: CDR1 MNHEY, CDR2 SVGEGT. The V and J ends lost 6 bases and 0 bases respectively, with 9 bases between them. The CDR3 spans 15 residues. The CDR3 DNA reads as TGTGCCAGCAGCAAAACAGGCTCTGGGGCCAACGTCCTGACTTTC. Translated: CASSKTGSGANVLTF.

Here the CDR3 reads CASSEQQVYNSPLHF. CDR3 bases: TGCGCCAGCAGTGAGCAACAGGTTTACAATTCACCCCTCCACTTT. V gene TRBV10-2 combines with J gene TRBJ1-6; possibly TRBD1 for D (5 bases). Per germline, CDR1 WSHSY and CDR2 SAAADI. Trimming removed 2 bases from V and 7 bases from J, with 12 bases in between. CDR3 length: 15 residues.

This sequence joins TRBV5-1 and TRBJ2-7, with a weak D call TRBD1 (5 bases). The CDR3 spans 16 residues. The germline V gene encodes CDR1 SGHRS and CDR2 YFSETQ. Trimming took off 3 bases at V and 2 bases at J, with 18 bases between the two ends. For the CDR3, the DNA is TGCGCCAGCAGCTCGCTTACAGGAACTCCAACCTACGAGCAGTACTTC. The encoded protein is CASSSLTGTPTYEQYF.

The chain employs TRBV7-9 and TRBJ2-1; 7 bases map to TRBD2. V lost 7 bases, J lost 3 bases, and 6 bases stayed unmatched. The germline V gene has CDR1 SEHNR and CDR2 FQNEAQ (reference sequence). The CDR3 runs 14 residues. The CDR3 spells CASTLLAGYNEQFF. The CDR3 DNA sequence: TGTGCCAGCACCCTCTTAGCGGGCTACAATGAGCAGTTCTTC.

This chain links TRBV7-2 with TRBJ1-6; TRBD1 matches 7 bases. The junction had 7 bases not matched to a gene; V was cut back by 3 bases and J by 5 bases. The germline V gene encodes CDR1 SGHTA and CDR2 FQGNSA. This CDR3 comprises 16 residues. The CDR3 DNA reads TGTGCCAGCAGCTTGTCGGGACAGCGACATAATTCACCCCTCCACTTT. Amino acids: CASSLSGQRHNSPLHF.

This clone came up a few times. The J gene is TRBJ1-4, the V gene TRBV14; TRBD1 aligns across 9 bases. V lost 2 bases, J lost 3 bases, and 7 bases stayed unmatched. There are 17 residues in the CDR3. Germline V gene sequence: CDR1 SGHDN, CDR2 FVKESK. The CDR3 DNA reads as TGTGCCAGCAGCCAAAACAGGGGGCGTGGAGCTAATGAAAAACTGTTTTTT. Protein: CASSQNRGRGANEKLFF.

This chain links TRBV6-5 with TRBJ2-7; tentatively, D is TRBD1 (6 bases). Germline assignment: CDR1 MNHEY and CDR2 SVGAGI. Trimming took 7 bases from V and 7 from J, leaving 17 bases between them. The CDR3 is made up of 13 amino acids. For the CDR3, the DNA is TGTGCCAGCATGGGCAGGGGAACTGGGGAGCAGTACTTC. Translated: CASMGRGTGEQYF.

This sequence joins TRBV6-5 and TRBJ2-7; TRBD2 is a possible D gene (5 bases). The CDR3 is 15 amino acids. Germline V lookup: CDR1 MNHEY, CDR2 SVGAGI. V was clipped by 6 bases and J by 1 base, with 16 bases between them. Here the CDR3 DNA reads TGTGCCAGCAGCGATCGGCTCCGGAGGTCCTACGAGCAGTACTTC. Its translation: CASSDRLRRSYEQYF.

The chain links TRBV30 to TRBJ2-3, with D unclear. V dropped 5 bases and J dropped 4 bases, with 13 bases sitting between them. The CDR3 extends over 13 amino acids. CDR1 is GTSNPN and CDR2 is SVGIG in the germline V gene (reference sequence). Here the CDR3 reads CAWSLGSADTQYF. The CDR3 region has the DNA TGTGCCTGGTCCCTCGGTAGTGCAGATACGCAGTATTTT. Full variable domain (outside the CDR3, taken from reference TRBV30 and TRBJ2-3): SQTIHQWPATLVQPVGSPLSLECTVEGTSNPNLYWYRQAAGRGLQLLFYSVGIGQISSEVPQNLSASRPQDRQFILSSKKLLLSDSGFYLCAWSLGSADTQYFGPGTRLTVL.

The chain couples TRBV5-1 to TRBJ1-5; weak D call: TRBD1 (5 bases). Germline loops: CDR1 SGHRS, CDR2 YFSETQ. The CDR3 covers 15 residues. V shed 0 bases and J shed 1 base, with 8 bases lying between them. CDR3 loop: CASSLGGVSNQPQHF. The CDR3 DNA sequence: TGCGCCAGCAGCTTGGGGGGGGTCAGCAATCAGCCCCAGCATTTT. The complete variable domain, with remaining parts taken from reference TRBV5-1 and TRBJ1-5, reads KAGVTQTPRYLIKTRGQQVTLSCSPISGHRSVSWYQQTPGQGLQFLFEYFSETQRNKGNFPGRFSGRQFSNSRSEMNVSTLELGDSALYLCASSLGGVSNQPQHFGDGTRLSIL.

The chain combines TRBV19 with TRBJ2-1; a possible D gene is TRBD2 (6 bases). Between the trimmed V and J ends, which lost 7 bases and 6 bases, there was a span of 7 bases. This CDR3 comprises 11 residues. The V gene's germline CDR1 is LNHDA and CDR2 SQIVND (reference sequence). CDR3 residues: CASTGGNEQFF. The CDR3 DNA is TGTGCCAGTACCGGGGGCAATGAGCAGTTCTTC. Based on the CDR3 plus reference TRBV19 and TRBJ2-1, the full variable domain is DGGITQSPKYLFRKEGQNVTLSCEQNLNHDAMYWYRQDPGQGLRLIYYSQIVNDFQKGDIAEGYSVSREKKESFPLTVTSAQKNPTAFYLCASTGGNEQFFGPGTRLTVL.

The chain recombines TRBV28 with TRBJ1-2; possible D gene TRBD1, 6 bases. Trimming removed 5 bases at V and 4 bases at J, with 14 bases between. The CDR3 runs to 14 residues. In germline, CDR1 is MDHEN, CDR2 SYDVKM. CDR3 in DNA: TGTGCCAGCAGTCCGACAGGTGTTGTCTATGGCTACACCTTC. As protein: CASSPTGVVYGYTF.

This clone came up a few times. V and J are TRBV6-4 and TRBJ1-1; 7 bases fit TRBD1. J lost 4 bases, V lost 3 bases, and 2 bases had no gene match. The V gene's germline CDR1 is MRHNA and CDR2 SNTAGT. The CDR3 runs 13 residues. The CDR3 loop is CASSEHRGTEAFF. DNA of the CDR3: TGTGCCAGCAGTGAACACAGGGGCACTGAAGCTTTCTTT.

The V and J genes are TRBV25-1 and TRBJ2-3; 8 nucleotides line up with TRBD2. The germline gives CDR1 MGHDK, CDR2 SYGVNS. J gave up 1 base and V 6 bases, and 9 bases lay outside the gene matches. CDR3 size: 16 residues. The CDR3 spells CASRRSPGLGTDTQYF. The CDR3, as DNA: TGTGCCAGCAGAAGAAGTCCGGGACTAGGCACAGATACGCAGTATTTT.

The V gene is TRBV30, the J gene TRBJ1-1, with D unresolved. From germline, CDR1 is GTSNPN and CDR2 SVGIG (reference sequence). CDR3 length equals 11 residues. The V gene lost 2 bases and the J gene lost 10 bases, with 11 bases spanning the gap. CDR3 sequence: CAWSKTLGAFF. The CDR3 DNA sequence: TGTGCCTGGAGTAAGACATTAGGAGCTTTCTTT.

CDR3 region: CASGGYTGELFF. In DNA form, the CDR3 reads TGTGCCAGCGGGGGGTACACCGGGGAGCTGTTTTTT. V is TRBV12-3 or TRBV12-4 and J is TRBJ2-2; D possibly corresponds to TRBD2 (6 bases). This CDR3 is built from 12 residues. The V and J ends lost 8 bases and 3 bases respectively, with 7 bases between them.